This T cell receptor (beta chain) was sequenced during a study of blood T cell repertoires in COVID-19. About the research overall: T cells, B-cell-depleted T cells, or PBMCs provided the cDNA or gDNA that served as material.

The method was immunoSEQ multiplex PCR; TCRdb's version includes in-frame clones alone and lacks a portion of them. The table includes some 130,000 clones, approximately 82% detected once. Input material: peripheral blood. The receptor's source is a man in his 60s who had recovered from COVID-19.

CDR3 DNA: TGTGCCAGCAGCCAAGTCGGGGTTCGAACTGGGGCCAACGTCCTGACTTTC. Its protein is CASSQVGVRTGANVLTF. This sequence joins TRBV14 and TRBJ2-6, with TRBD2 as a possible D gene (5 bases). The germline CDR1 and CDR2 sequences are SGHDN and FVKESK. The V end lost 1 base, the J end lost 2 bases, and 12 bases lay between the germline ends. The CDR3 has 17 amino acids.